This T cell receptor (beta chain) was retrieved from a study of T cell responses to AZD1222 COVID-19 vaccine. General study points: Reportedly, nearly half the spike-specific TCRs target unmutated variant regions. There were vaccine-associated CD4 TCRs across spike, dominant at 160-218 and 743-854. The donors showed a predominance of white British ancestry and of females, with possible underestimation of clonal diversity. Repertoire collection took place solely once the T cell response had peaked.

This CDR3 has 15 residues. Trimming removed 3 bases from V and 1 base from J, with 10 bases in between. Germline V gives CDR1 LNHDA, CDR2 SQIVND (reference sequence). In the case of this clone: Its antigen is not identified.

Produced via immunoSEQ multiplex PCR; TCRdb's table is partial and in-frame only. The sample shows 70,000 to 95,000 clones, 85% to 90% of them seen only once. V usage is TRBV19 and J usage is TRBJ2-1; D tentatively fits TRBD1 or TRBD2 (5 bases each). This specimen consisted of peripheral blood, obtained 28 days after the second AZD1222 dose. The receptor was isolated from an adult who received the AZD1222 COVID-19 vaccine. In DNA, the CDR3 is TGTGCCAGTAGTATTGTAGGGGAGTCCTACAATGAGCAGTTCTTC. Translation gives CASSIVGESYNEQFF.